This T cell receptor beta chain was documented in a study of early T cells in non-severe SARS-CoV-2 infection. Across the study: Chains from this unsorted whole-blood bulk RNA could not be paired.

The CDR3 has 16 amino acids. Germline V CDR1 and CDR2: SQVTM, ANQGSEA. The V end was cut by 5 bases, the J end by 0 bases, with 19 bases between. Study-level points and caveats: Anti-spike CD8 specificities were favored by VDJdb matching, whose results missed private and CD4 specificities.

The TCR library protocol was used to attach unique molecular identifiers. These identifiers were attached to individual cDNA molecules. TCRdb analysed the 5' RACE reads with MiXCR anew, one entry per CDR3 protein. This sample carries approximately 46,000 distinct CDR3 sequences, 6.1% of them seen once, and the ten largest clones take approximately 13%. The sample holds many counts of this clonotype. Its antigen is unknown. This chain joins TRBV29-1 and TRBJ1-2, with D perhaps TRBD1 (5 bases). This receptor was taken from an adult who was a healthcare worker with PCR-confirmed SARS-CoV-2 infection or an uninfected control (not recorded which). Sequenced material: whole blood. The CDR3 DNA reads TGCAGCGTTTCCTCAGCAGGGACCATCTCTAACTATGGCTACACCTTC. Protein product: CSVSSAGTISNYGYTF.